This is a list of T cell receptor beta chains from one sample in a study of cytomegalovirus exposure and HLA in healthy donors. TCRdb's copy holds only in-frame clones and misses some; the assay was immunoSEQ multiplex PCR. The data show 95,000 to 100,000 clones, with roughly 80% seen just once and around 4% held by the top ten. Material for sequencing was PBMCs. The receptors stem from a man aged 35 to 55 in good health and CMV-seronegative. CDR3s include the opening cysteine and the closing phenylalanine or tryptophan. A D gene is named only where the DNA matches it firmly. The size entry is marked missing in some rows and otherwise reads once, few, many or a size class.

clone size	V gene	J gene	D gene	CDR3 protein	CDR3 DNA
.	TRBV5-1	TRBJ2-2	TRBD1	CASSLIGQGNTGELFF	TGCGCCAGCAGCTTGATCGGACAGGGGAACACCGGGGAGCTGTTTTTT
.	TRBV7-8	TRBJ1-3	.	CASSSPLGGLKYSGNTIYF	TGTGCCAGCAGCTCCCCCTTGGGAGGTCTGAAGTACTCTGGAAACACCATATATTTT
.	TRBV19	TRBJ1-3	.	CASSIQKSGNTIYF	TGTGCCAGTAGTATACAGAAGTCTGGAAACACCATATATTTT
medium-sized	TRBV6-5	TRBJ1-2	TRBD1	CASTGQGGGYTF	TGTGCCAGCACCGGACAGGGTGGAGGCTACACCTTC
.	TRBV7-9	TRBJ1-6	TRBD1	CASSPQGAGNSPLHF	TGTGCCAGCAGCCCGCAGGGGGCAGGTAATTCACCCCTCCACTTT
once	TRBV6-5	TRBJ1-1	.	CASSYGGGNTEAFF	TGTGCCAGCAGTTATGGGGGGGGAAACACTGAAGCTTTCTTT
.	TRBV7-6	TRBJ2-5	TRBD2	CASSFTGGSPRGTQYF	TGTGCCAGCAGCTTCACGGGGGGGTCGCCTCGAGGGACCCAGTACTTC
.	TRBV7-2	TRBJ1-2	TRBD1	CASSPGGDSLLVW	TGTGCCAGCAGCCCAGGAGGGGACAGCCTCCTCGTGTGG
.	TRBV7-8	TRBJ2-4	.	CASSLSGDSIAKNIQYF	TGTGCCAGCAGCTTAAGCGGAGACTCTATAGCCAAAAACATTCAGTACTTC
.	TRBV12-5	TRBJ2-5	.	CASGLGSVFALETQYF	TGTGCTAGTGGTTTGGGTTCGGTCTTTGCCCTAGAGACCCAGTACTTC
.	TRBV11-2	TRBJ2-1	TRBD1	CASSSPTGDEQFF	TGTGCCAGCAGCTCTCCAACAGGGGATGAGCAGTTCTTC
.	TRBV6-1	TRBJ2-5	TRBD1	CASRKRQGSGETQYF	TGTGCCAGCAGAAAACGACAGGGGTCGGGAGAGACCCAGTACTTC